This T cell receptor (beta chain) was found in a study of blood T cells in healthy people across ages. Study-wide findings and caveats: With naive T cell percentage, TCR beta diversity showed a strong correlation. Across the age range, TCR beta diversity per million T cells fell in a roughly linear way.

Together with a sample-barcoded 5' primer, a J-beta primer mix was included in a second PCR lasting about 7 to 11 cycles. From the 5' RACE reads, TCRdb called clonotypes with MiXCR, one entry per CDR3 protein. The sample records over 1,500,000 distinct CDR3 sequences, roughly 49% being singletons. There are a few counts of this clonotype. Its target is unknown. Germline assignment: CDR1 SGHAT and CDR2 FQNNGV. The CDR3 consists of 16 residues. V gave up 3 bases and J gave up 0 bases, with 12 bases separating them. The material sequenced was blood. The sequence was collected from a middle-aged woman in good health. The chain couples TRBV11-2 to TRBJ2-4; a possible D gene is TRBD1 (6 bases). CDR3 DNA: TGTGCCAGCAGCTTGTGGACAGATCGAGCCAAAAACATTCAGTACTTC. It codes for CASSLWTDRAKNIQYF.